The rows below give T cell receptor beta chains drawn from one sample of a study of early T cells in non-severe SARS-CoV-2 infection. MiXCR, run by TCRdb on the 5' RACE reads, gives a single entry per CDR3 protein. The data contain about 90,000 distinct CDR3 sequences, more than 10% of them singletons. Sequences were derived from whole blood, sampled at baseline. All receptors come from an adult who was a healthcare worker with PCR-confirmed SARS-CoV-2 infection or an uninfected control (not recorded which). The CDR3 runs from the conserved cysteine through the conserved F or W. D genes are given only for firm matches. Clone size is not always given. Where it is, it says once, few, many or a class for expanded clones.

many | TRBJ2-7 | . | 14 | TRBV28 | CASSFSPRGRGQYF | TGTGCCAGCAGTTTTTCGCCCCGGGGCCGGGGGCAGTACTTC
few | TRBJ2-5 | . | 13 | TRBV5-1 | CASSLTLQETQYF | TGCGCCAGCAGCTTGACCCTGCAGGAGACCCAGTACTTC
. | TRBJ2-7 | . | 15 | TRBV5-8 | CASSLSGAASYEQYF | TGTGCCAGCAGCTTGAGTGGGGCCGCCTCCTACGAGCAGTACTTC
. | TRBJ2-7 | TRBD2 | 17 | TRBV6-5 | CASSSRRLAGGHNEQYF | TGTGCCAGCAGTTCCAGAAGACTAGCGGGGGGGCACAACGAGCAGTACTTC
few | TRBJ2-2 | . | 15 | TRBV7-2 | CASRPRGANTGELFF | TGTGCCAGCAGACCCCGAGGGGCGAACACCGGGGAGCTGTTTTTT
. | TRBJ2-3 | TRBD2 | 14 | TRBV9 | CASSSGGNTDTQYF | TGTGCCAGCTCCAGCGGGGGCAACACAGATACGCAGTATTTT
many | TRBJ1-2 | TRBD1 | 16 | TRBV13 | CASSLLWGQGEDGYTF | TGTGCCAGCAGCCTACTTTGGGGACAGGGGGAGGATGGCTACACCTTC
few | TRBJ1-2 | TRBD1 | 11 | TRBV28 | CASSVDRGSTF | TGTGCCAGCAGTGTGGACAGGGGGTCCACCTTC
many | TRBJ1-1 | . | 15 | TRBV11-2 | CASSPTGLADGEAFF | TGTGCCAGCAGCCCCACGGGACTGGCGGACGGTGAAGCTTTCTTT
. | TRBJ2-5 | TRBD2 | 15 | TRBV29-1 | CSLGSGSDVAETQYF | TGCAGCCTCGGGAGCGGGAGTGATGTGGCAGAGACCCAGTACTTC
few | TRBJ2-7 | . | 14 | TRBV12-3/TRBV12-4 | CATSLGDKSYEQYF | TGTGCCACCTCCCTAGGGGACAAATCCTACGAGCAGTACTTC
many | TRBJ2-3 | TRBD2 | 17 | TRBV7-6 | CASSLGLAGVLGDTQYF | TGTGCCAGCAGCTTAGGTCTAGCGGGGGTCCTCGGCGATACGCAGTATTTT
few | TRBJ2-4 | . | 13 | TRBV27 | CASSFLPPNIQYF | TGTGCCAGCAGCTTCCTTCCTCCAAACATTCAGTACTTC
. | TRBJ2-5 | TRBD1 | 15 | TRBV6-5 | CASSRDSPTQETQYF | TGTGCCAGCAGTAGGGACAGCCCGACCCAAGAGACCCAGTACTTC
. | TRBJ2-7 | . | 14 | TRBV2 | CASSEEKGSYEQYF | TGTGCCAGCAGTGAGGAGAAAGGATCCTACGAGCAGTACTTC
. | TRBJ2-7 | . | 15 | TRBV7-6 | CASSLAPGHLYEQYF | TGTGCCAGCAGCTTAGCGCCGGGACACCTCTACGAGCAGTACTTC
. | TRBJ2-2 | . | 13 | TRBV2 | CASQGQNTGELFF | TGTGCCAGCCAAGGACAAAACACCGGGGAGCTGTTTTTT
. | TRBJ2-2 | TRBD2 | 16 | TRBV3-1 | CASSRTSGVGTGELFF | TGTGCCAGCAGCCGGACTAGCGGGGTGGGCACCGGGGAGCTGTTTTTT
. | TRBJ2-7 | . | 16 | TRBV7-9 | CASSLASGPGAYEQYF | TGTGCCAGCAGCTTAGCATCTGGGCCCGGGGCCTACGAGCAGTACTTC
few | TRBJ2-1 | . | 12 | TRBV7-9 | CASSPISDEQFF | TGTGCCAGCAGTCCCATTTCCGATGAGCAGTTCTTC